The subject of this entry is one T cell receptor (beta chain). Its antigen remains unknown. This sample is drawn from a study of OX40 agonist ivuxolimab in advanced cancers. The overall study: Three patients showed partial responses: one hepatocellular carcinoma and two cutaneous melanoma cases. Findings and limits, study-wide: Still undetermined is the antigen specificity of the expanded peripheral T cells.

TCRdb keeps only in-frame clones here, not all; method: immunoSEQ multiplex PCR. The sample holds some 80,000 clones, more than 80% seen once. The V end was cut by 5 bases, the J end by 5 bases, with 12 bases between. Germline V gene data show CDR1 as SGHTA and CDR2 as FQGTGA. The CDR3 totals 13 residues. This chain connects TRBV7-3 to TRBJ2-5, with D perhaps TRBD2 (6 bases). The specimen was CD4+ or CD8+ T cells sorted from blood, collected in a trial of the OX40 agonist ivuxolimab. The clonotype was recovered from an adult with an advanced solid tumor such as melanoma, head and neck, liver or kidney cancer. The CDR3 coding sequence is TGTGCCAGCAGCCCCGCCCGGGGGGAGACCCAGTACTTC. Protein product: CASSPARGETQYF.